This section outlines one TCR beta chain sequence together with its context. Its antigen is not identified. The sample comes from a study of long-term antiretroviral therapy in people with HIV. Study results and limitations: Across all time points, the repertoire was dominated by clones that expanded before ART. Absence of data on ART adherence, viral resistance or therapy changes was noted. Blood dating 2004 to 2017 may reflect older ART regimens.

J was trimmed by 4 bases and V by 0 bases; bases with no gene match: 8. CDR1 is LGHNA and CDR2 is YSLEER in the germline V gene. This CDR3 is built from 16 residues. This was the immunoSEQ v3.0 assay at survey level. The protocol was immunoSEQ multiplex PCR, while the TCRdb copy is restricted to in-frame clones and leaves out a portion. The table shows 25,000 to 30,000 clones, with about 90% occurring only once. This TCR was recovered from a man aged 50 to 59 with HIV. The chain uses TRBV4-3 and TRBJ1-2; 7 nucleotides agree with TRBD1. This sample comprised unsorted PBMCs, obtained 3.2 years before starting antiretroviral therapy. Here the CDR3 DNA reads TGCGCCAGCAGCCAAGAGGTCCCGGGACAGAGCTATGGCTACACCTTC. It yields the protein CASSQEVPGQSYGYTF.